This TCR beta chain stems from a study of response to subunit inactivated influenza vaccine. This CDR3 has 15 amino acids. The V end was cut by 0 bases, the J end by 1 base, with 13 bases between. Germline CDR1 DFQATT, CDR2 SNEGSKA (reference sequence). MiXCR was run by TCRdb on the RT-PCR reads, yielding one entry per CDR3 protein. Of roughly 780,000 distinct CDR3 sequences in the sample, about 18% were seen once. The sequences come from PBMCs from blood, collected approximately 5 days after vaccination. The chain combines TRBV20-1 with TRBJ2-7; weak D call: TRBD1 (6 bases). The source is a man in his fifties who received an inactivated influenza vaccine. The CDR3 is CSARDPARGSYEQYF. CDR3 in DNA: TGCAGTGCTAGAGATCCGGCCAGGGGATCCTACGAGCAGTACTTC.